This TCR beta chain was found in a study of human T cells and chemical hapten exposure. The overall study: 2% DPC applied to a roughly 2 cm by roughly 2 cm arm area sensitized donors. Per-sample TCR yields varied mainly from small pooled library volume differences.

This clonotype showed up many times. Its antigen is not identified. Notes on the study in general: Alopecia in the donors means their immune response may deviate from healthy people's.

In the authors' methods: TCRs per sample had a median of approximately 88,000 and ranged from about 23,224 to 700,000. TCRdb reanalysed the RACE reads using MiXCR and keeps one entry per CDR3 protein. Clone size and V and J calls follow TCRdb, not the original study. The table includes just over 95,000 distinct CDR3 sequences, 27% detected once. Per the germline V gene, CDR1 is MNHEY and CDR2 is SMNVEV (reference sequence). The V end lost 6 bases, the J end lost 8 bases, and 16 bases lay between the germline ends. The CDR3 is made up of 13 amino acids. Time point reported: patch test 3, about 24 weeks after DPC sensitization. As to treatment: therapeutic diphenylcyclopropenone sensitization with weekly scalp DPC.

Sequencing used whole blood, obtained in connection with sensitization to the hapten diphenylcyclopropenone (DPC). The rearrangement joins TRBV27 to TRBJ1-1; D remains ambiguous. The source is a man aged 40-49 years with alopecia areata. Some clones in this sample may be carry-over from other donors' samples. The CDR3 reads CASSPAEYREAFF. CDR3 DNA: TGTGCCAGCAGCCCTGCGGAGTATCGAGAAGCTTTCTTT.